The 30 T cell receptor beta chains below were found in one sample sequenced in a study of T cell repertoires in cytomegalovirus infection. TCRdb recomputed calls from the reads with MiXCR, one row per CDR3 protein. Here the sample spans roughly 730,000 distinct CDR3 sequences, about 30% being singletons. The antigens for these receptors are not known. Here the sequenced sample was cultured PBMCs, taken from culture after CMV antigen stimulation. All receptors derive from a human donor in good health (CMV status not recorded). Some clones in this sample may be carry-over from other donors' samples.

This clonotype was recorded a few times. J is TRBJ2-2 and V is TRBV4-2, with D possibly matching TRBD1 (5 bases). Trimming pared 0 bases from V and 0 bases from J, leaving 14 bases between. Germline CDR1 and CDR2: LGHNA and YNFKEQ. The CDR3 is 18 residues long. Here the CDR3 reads CASSQELMDIANTGELFF. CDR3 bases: TGTGCCAGCAGCCAAGAATTGATGGACATAGCGAACACCGGGGAGCTGTTTTTT.

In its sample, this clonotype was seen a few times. The CDR3 loop is CASSFNWLGGYTF. The CDR3 DNA reads as TGTGCCAGCAGCTTTAATTGGCTGGGAGGCTACACCTTC. The chain joins TRBV7-2 to TRBJ1-2; D remains ambiguous. The V end was cut by 3 bases, the J end by 8 bases, with 13 bases between. The germline CDR1 and CDR2 sequences are SGHTA and FQGNSA. This CDR3 is 13 amino acids long.

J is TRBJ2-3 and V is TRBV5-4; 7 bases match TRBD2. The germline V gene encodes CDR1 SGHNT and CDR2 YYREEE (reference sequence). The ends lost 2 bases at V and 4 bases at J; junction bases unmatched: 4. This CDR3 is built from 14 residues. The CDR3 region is CASSFGLDPDTQYF. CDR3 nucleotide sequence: TGTGCCAGCAGCTTTGGACTAGACCCAGATACGCAGTATTTT.

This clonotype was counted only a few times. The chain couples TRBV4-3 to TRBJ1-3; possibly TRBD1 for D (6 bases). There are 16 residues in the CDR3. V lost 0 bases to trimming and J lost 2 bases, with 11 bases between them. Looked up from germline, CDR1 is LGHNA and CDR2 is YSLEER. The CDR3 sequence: CASSQDRGTTGNTIYF. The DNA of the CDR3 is TGCGCCAGCAGCCAAGATAGGGGGACAACTGGAAACACCATATATTTT.

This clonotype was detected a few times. The CDR3 is CASASGLAGETQYF. CDR3 in DNA: TGTGCCAGCGCCTCAGGACTAGCGGGAGAGACCCAGTACTTC. The chain recombines TRBV7-2 with TRBJ2-5, with TRBD2 identical over 11 bases. This CDR3 has 14 amino acids. V trimming: 8 bases; J trimming: 4 bases; junction bases outside the gene matches: 6. The V gene's germline CDR1 is SGHTA and CDR2 FQGNSA. Full variable domain (rest looked up from reference TRBV7-2 and TRBJ2-5): GAGVSQSPSNKVTEKGKDVELRCDPISGHTALYWYRQSLGQGLEFLIYFQGNSAPDKSGLPSDRFSAERTGGSVSTLTIQRTQQEDSAVYLCASASGLAGETQYFGPGTRLLVL.

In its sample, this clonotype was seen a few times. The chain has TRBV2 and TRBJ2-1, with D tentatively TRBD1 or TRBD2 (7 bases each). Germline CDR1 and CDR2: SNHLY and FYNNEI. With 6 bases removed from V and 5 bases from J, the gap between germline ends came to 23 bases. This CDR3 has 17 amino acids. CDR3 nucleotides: TGTGCCAGCAGCGTTTCTGGGGGGACAGCGGGACACAATGAGCAGTTCTTC. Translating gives CASSVSGGTAGHNEQFF.

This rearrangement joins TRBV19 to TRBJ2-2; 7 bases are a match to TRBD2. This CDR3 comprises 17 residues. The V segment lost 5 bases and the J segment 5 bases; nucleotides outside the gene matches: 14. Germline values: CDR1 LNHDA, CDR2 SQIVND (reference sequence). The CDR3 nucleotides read TGTGCCAGTAGTCCGCCGGGTAGCGGGCTCATTACCGGGGAGCTGTTTTTT. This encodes CASSPPGSGLITGELFF.

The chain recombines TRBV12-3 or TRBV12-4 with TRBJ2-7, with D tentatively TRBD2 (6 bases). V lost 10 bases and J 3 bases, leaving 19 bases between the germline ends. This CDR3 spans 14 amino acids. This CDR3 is CAIHIGVGGYEQYF. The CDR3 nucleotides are TGTGCCATTCATATCGGGGTCGGGGGCTACGAGCAGTACTTC.

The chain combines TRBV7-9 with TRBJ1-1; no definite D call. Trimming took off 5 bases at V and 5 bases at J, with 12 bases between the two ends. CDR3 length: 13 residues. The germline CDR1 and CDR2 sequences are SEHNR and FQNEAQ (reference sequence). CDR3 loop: CASSLLEETEAFF. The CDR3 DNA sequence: TGTGCCAGCAGCCTGCTCGAGGAGACTGAAGCTTTCTTT.

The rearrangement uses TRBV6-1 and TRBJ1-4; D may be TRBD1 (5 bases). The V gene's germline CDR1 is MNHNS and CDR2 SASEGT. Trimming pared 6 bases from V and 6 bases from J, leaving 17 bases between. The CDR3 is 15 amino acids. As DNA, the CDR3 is TGTGCCAGCAGGCCCACCGGGACCGGGGATGAAAAACTGTTTTTT. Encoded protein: CASRPTGTGDEKLFF.

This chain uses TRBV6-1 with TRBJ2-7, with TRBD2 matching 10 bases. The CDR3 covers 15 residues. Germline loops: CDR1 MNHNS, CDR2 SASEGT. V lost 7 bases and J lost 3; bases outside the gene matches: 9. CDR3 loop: CASKPLAGGSYEQYF. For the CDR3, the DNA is TGTGCCAGCAAACCTTTAGCGGGGGGTAGCTACGAGCAGTACTTC.

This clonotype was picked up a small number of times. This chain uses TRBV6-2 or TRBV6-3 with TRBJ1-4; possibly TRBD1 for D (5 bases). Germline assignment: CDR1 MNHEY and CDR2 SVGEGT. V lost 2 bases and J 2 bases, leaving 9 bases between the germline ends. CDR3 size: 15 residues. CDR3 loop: CASSYRRGTNEKLFF. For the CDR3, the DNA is TGTGCCAGCAGTTACCGCCGGGGGACTAATGAAAAACTGTTTTTT.

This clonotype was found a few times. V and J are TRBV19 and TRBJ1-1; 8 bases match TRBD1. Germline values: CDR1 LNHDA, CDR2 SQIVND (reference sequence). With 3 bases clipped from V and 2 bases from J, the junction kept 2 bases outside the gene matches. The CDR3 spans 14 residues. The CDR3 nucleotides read TGTGCCAGTAGTATGCAGGGGGCCAACACTGAAGCTTTCTTT. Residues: CASSMQGANTEAFF.

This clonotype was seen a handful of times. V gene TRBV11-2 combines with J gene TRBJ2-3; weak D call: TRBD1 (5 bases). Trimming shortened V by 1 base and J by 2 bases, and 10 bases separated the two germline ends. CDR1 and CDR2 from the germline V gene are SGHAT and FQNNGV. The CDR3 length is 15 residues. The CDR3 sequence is CASSLVGHYTDTQYF. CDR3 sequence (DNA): TGTGCCAGCAGCTTAGTTGGACACTACACAGATACGCAGTATTTT.

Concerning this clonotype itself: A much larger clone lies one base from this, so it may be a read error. The CDR3 DNA sequence: TGTGCCAGCAGCTTAATCAAAGGGCGCAAAACTGAAGCTTTCTTT. It codes for CASSLIKGRKTEAFF. The chain carries TRBV7-2 and TRBJ1-1; D is ambiguous. The germline gives CDR1 SGHTA, CDR2 FQGNSA. Trimming cost V 2 bases and J 5 bases, with 15 bases left between them. CDR3 length: 15 residues.

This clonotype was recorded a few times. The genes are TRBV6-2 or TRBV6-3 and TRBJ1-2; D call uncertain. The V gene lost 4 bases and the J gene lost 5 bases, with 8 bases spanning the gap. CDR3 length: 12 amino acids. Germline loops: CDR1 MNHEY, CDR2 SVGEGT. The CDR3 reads CASSFSEYGYTF. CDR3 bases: TGTGCCAGCAGTTTTTCGGAATATGGCTACACCTTC.

Written as DNA, the CDR3 is TGTGCCAGCAGCTCTAAGGGCAAGAAGGTGGAGAATTCACCCCTCCACTTT. Encoded protein: CASSSKGKKVENSPLHF. This rearrangement joins TRBV5-4 to TRBJ1-6; D gene ambiguous. The germline CDR1 and CDR2 sequences are SGHNT and YYREEE (reference sequence). The germline V and J ends were trimmed by 3 bases and 7 bases, with 20 bases remaining between them. The CDR3 contains 17 residues.

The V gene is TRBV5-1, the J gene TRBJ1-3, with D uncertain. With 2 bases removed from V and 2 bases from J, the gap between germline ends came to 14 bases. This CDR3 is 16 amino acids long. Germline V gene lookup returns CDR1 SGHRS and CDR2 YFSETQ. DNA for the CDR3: TGCGCCAGCAGCTTCTTGGCCCCCAGGCCTGGAAACACCATATATTTT. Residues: CASSFLAPRPGNTIYF.

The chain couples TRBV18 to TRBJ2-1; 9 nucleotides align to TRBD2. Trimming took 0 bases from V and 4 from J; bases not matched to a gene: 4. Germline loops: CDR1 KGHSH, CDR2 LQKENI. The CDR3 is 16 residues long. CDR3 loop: CASSPPSLAGYNEQFF. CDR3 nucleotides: TGTGCCAGCTCACCACCAAGTCTAGCGGGGTACAATGAGCAGTTCTTC.

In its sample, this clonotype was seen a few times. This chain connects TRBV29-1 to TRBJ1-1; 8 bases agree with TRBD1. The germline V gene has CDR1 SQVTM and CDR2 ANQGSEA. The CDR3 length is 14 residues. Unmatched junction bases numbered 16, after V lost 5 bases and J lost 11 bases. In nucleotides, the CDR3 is TGCAGCGTTTTTCTGGACAGGGACCCTGGTGAGGCTTTCTTT. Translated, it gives CSVFLDRDPGEAFF.

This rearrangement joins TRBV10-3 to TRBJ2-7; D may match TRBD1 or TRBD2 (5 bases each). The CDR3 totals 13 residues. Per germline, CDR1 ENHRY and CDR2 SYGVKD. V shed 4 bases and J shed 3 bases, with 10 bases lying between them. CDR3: CAISGDGVYEQYF. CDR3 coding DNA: TGTGCCATCAGTGGGGACGGGGTCTACGAGCAGTACTTC.

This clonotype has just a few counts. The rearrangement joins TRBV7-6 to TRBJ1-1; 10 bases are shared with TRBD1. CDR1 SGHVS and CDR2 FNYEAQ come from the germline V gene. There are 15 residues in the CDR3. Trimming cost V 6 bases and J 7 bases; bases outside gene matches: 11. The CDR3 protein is CASRPDRGHVHEAFF. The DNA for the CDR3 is TGTGCCAGCAGACCTGACAGGGGGCATGTTCATGAAGCTTTCTTT.

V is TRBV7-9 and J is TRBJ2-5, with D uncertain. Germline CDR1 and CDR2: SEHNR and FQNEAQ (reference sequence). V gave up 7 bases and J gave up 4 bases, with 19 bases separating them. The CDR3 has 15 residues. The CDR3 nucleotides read TGTGCCAGCACCCTCAACAGCGTCCCCCCAGAGACCCAGTACTTC. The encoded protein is CASTLNSVPPETQYF.

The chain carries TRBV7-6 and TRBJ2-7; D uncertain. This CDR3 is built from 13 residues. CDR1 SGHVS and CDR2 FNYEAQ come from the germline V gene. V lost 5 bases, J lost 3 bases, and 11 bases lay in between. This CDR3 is CASSPPLNYEQYF. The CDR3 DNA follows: TGTGCCAGCAGCCCGCCTTTGAACTACGAGCAGTACTTC.

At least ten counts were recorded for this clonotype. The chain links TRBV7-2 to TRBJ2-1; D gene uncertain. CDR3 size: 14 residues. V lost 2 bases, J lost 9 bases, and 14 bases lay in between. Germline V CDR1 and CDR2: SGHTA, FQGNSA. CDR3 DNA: TGTGCCAGCAGCTTAACCTCGTTTAGGAGTGAGCAGTTCTTC. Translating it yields CASSLTSFRSEQFF.

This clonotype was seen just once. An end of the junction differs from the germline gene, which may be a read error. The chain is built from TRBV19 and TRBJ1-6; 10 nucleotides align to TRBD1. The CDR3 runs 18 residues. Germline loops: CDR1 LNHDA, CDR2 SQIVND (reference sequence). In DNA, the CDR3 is TGTACCAGTAGCATCCGCCAGACAGGGGGCGCGATGGATTCACCCCTCCACTTT. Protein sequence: CTSSIRQTGGAMDSPLHF.

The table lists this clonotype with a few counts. The CDR3 loop is CASSPPTSGGAGTQYF. CDR3 bases: TGTGCCAGCAGTCCCCCGACTAGCGGGGGGGCGGGTACGCAGTATTTT. J is TRBJ2-3 and V is TRBV12-3 or TRBV12-4, with 14 bases aligning to TRBD2. Trimming cost V 5 bases and J 8 bases; bases outside gene matches: 9. The CDR3 is 16 amino acids.

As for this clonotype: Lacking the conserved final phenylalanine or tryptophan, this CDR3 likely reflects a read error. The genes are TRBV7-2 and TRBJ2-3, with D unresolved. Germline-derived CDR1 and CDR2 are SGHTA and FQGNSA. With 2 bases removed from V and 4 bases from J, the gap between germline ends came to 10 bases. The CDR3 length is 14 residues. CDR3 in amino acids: CASSLFPGADTQYY. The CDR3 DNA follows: TGTGCCAGCAGCTTATTCCCTGGTGCAGATACGCAGTATTAT.

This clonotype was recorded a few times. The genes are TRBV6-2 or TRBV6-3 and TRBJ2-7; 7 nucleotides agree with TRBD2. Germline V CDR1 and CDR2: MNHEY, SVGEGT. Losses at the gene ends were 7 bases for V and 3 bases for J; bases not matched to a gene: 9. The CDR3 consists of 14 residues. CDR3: CASIRRETVYEQYF. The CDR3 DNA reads TGTGCCAGCATAAGGCGGGAGACGGTCTACGAGCAGTACTTC.

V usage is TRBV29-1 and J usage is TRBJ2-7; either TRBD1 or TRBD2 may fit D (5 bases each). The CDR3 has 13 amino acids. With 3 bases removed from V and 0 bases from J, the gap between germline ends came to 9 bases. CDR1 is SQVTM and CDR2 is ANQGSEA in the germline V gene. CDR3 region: CSVELGTSYEQYF. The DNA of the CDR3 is TGCAGCGTTGAGCTGGGGACCTCCTACGAGCAGTACTTC.